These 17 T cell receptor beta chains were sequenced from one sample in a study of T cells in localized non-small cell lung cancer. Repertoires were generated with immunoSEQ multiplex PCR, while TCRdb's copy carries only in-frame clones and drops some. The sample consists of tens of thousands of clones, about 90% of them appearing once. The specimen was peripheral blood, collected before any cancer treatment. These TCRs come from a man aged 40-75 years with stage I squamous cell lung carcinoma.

The CDR3 is CASSPIGSSNQPQHF. The CDR3 DNA sequence: TGTGCCAGCAGTCCTATCGGCTCTAGCAATCAGCCCCAGCATTTT. The J gene is TRBJ1-5, the V gene TRBV6-6; D is unclear. The CDR3 contains 15 residues. Germline loops: CDR1 MNHNY, CDR2 SVGAGI (reference sequence). V lost 5 bases, J lost 0 bases, and 11 bases lay in between.

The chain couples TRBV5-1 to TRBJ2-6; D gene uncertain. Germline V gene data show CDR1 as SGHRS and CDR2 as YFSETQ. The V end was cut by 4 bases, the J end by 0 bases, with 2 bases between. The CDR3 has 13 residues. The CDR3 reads CASSPSGANVLTF. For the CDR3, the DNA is TGCGCCAGCAGCCCCTCTGGGGCCAACGTCCTGACTTTC.

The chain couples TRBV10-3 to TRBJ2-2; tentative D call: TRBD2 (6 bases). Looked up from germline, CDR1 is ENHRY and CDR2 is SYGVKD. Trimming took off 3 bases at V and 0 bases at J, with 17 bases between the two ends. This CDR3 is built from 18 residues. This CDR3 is CAISDRRVANANTGELFF. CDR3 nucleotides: TGTGCCATCAGTGACAGGAGGGTCGCGAACGCGAACACCGGGGAGCTGTTTTTT.

The CDR3 loop reads CASSELGQGVVAFF. The CDR3 DNA is TGTGCCAGCAGTGAATTGGGACAGGGAGTAGTGGCTTTCTTT. V gene TRBV2 combines with J gene TRBJ1-1, with 9 positions matching TRBD1. The trim removed 2 bases at V and 11 bases at J, leaving 9 bases unmatched. The CDR3 consists of 14 residues. The germline gives CDR1 SNHLY, CDR2 FYNNEI.

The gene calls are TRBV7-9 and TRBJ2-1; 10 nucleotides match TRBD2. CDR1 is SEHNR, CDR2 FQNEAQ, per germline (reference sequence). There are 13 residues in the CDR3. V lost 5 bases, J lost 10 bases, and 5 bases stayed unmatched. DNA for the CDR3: TGTGCCAGCAGCCCAATAGCGGGAGGCGAGCAGTTCTTC. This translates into CASSPIAGGEQFF.

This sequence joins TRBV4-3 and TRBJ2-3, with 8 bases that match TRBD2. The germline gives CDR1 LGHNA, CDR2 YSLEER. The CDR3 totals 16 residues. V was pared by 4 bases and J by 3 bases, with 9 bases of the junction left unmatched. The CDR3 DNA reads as TGCGCCAGCAGCCGTAGCGGGGCAGGAACAACAGATACGCAGTATTTT. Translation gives CASSRSGAGTTDTQYF.

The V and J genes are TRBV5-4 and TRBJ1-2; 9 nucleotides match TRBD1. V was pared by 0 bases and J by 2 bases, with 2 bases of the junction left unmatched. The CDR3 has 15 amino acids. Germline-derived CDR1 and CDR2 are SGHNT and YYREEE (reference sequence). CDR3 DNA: TGTGCCAGCAGCTTGGCAGACAGGGGGAACTATGGCTACACCTTC. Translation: CASSLADRGNYGYTF.

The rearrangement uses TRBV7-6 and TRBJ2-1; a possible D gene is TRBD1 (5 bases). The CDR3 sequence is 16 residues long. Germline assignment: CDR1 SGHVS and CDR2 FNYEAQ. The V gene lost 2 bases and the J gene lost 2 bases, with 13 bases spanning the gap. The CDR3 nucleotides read TGTGCCAGCAGCTTAAGCCCGGCAGGGACCTACAATGAGCAGTTCTTC. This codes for CASSLSPAGTYNEQFF.

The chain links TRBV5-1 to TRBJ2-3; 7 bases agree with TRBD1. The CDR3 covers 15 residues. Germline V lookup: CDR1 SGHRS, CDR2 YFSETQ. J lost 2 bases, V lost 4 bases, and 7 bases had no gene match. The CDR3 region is CASSGRQGYTDTQYF. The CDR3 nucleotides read TGCGCCAGCAGCGGTCGACAGGGATACACAGATACGCAGTATTTT.

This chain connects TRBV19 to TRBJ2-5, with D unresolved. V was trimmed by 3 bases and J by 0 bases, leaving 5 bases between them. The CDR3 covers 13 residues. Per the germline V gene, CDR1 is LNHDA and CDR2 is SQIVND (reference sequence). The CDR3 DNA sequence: TGTGCCAGTAGTATGGGGAACCAAGAGACCCAGTACTTC. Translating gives CASSMGNQETQYF.

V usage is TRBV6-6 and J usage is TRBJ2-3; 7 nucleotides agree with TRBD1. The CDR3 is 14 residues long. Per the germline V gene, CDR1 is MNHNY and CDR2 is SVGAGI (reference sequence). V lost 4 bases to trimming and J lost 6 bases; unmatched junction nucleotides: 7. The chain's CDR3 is CASSSNGQADTQYF. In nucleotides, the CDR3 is TGTGCCAGCAGTTCCAACGGACAGGCGGATACGCAGTATTTT.

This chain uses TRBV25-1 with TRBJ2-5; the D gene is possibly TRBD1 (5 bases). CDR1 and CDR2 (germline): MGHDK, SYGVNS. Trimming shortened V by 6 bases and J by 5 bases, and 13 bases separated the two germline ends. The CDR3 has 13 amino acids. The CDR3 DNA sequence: TGTGCCAGCAGAGAAGGGGCTAGGGAGACCCAGTACTTC. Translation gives CASREGARETQYF.

The chain's CDR3 is CASSQGTRGSNTGELFF. The CDR3 DNA sequence: TGTGCCAGCAGCCAAGGGACCCGCGGGTCGAACACCGGGGAGCTGTTTTTT. The chain is built from TRBV4-2 and TRBJ2-2, with a tentative D call TRBD2 (5 bases). Germline V lookup: CDR1 LGHNA, CDR2 YNFKEQ. V lost 1 base to trimming and J lost 0 bases, with 12 bases between them. This CDR3 has 17 residues.

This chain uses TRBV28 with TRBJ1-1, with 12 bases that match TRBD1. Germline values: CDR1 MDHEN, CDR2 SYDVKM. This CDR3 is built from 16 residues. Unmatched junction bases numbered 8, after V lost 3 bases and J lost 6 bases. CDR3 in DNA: TGTGCCAGCAGTTTTTACGGGACAGGGGGCTATTCTGAAGCTTTCTTT. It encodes CASSFYGTGGYSEAFF. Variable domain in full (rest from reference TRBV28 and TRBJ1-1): DVKVTQSSRYLVKRTGEKVFLECVQDMDHENMFWYRQDPGLGLRLIYFSYDVKMKEKGDIPEGYSVSREKKERFSLILESASTNQTSMYLCASSFYGTGGYSEAFFGQGTRLTVV.

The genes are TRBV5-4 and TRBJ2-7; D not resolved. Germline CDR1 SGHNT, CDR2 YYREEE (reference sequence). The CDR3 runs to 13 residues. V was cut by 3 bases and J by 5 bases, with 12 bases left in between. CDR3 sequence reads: CASSSSSINEQYF. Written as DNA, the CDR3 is TGTGCCAGCAGCTCCTCAAGTATCAACGAGCAGTACTTC.

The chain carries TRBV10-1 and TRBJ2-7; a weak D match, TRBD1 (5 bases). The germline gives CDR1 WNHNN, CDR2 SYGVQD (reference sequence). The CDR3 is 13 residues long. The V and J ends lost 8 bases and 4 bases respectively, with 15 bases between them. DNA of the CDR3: TGCGCCAGCCAGGGTCCCGCGAAATACGAGCAGTACTTC. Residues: CASQGPAKYEQYF.

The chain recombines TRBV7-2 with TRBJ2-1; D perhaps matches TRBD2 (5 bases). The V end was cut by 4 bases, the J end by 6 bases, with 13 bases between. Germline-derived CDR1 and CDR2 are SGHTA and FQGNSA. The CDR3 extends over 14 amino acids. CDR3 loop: CASSSDLARNEQFF. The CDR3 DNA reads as TGTGCCAGCAGCTCAGACCTAGCCCGCAATGAGCAGTTCTTC.